These 27 T cell receptor beta chains came from one sample sequenced in a study of T cell repertoires in cytomegalovirus infection. These receptors have no known antigen. TCRdb reanalysed the reads using MiXCR and keeps one entry per CDR3 protein. The table shows 140,000 to 150,000 distinct CDR3 sequences, with roughly a third occurring only once. The sample was CD8+ T cells from cultured PBMCs, taken from culture after CMV antigen stimulation. These TCRs come from a human donor in good health (CMV status not recorded). Some clones in this sample may be carry-over from other donors' samples.

Comment on this clonotype: The germline gene is not matched at one end of the junction; a read error may be the cause. The chain links TRBV4-1 to TRBJ2-7; 11 nucleotides match TRBD2. From germline, CDR1 is MGHRA and CDR2 YSYEKL. This CDR3 has 18 residues. CDR3 region: CASSQDRASGGFSYEQYF. The CDR3 DNA reads as TGTGCCAGCAGCCAAGATCGGGCTAGCGGGGGGTTCTCCTACGAGCAGTACTTC.

The rearrangement links TRBV9 to TRBJ1-2, with a possible D match to TRBD1 (5 bases). CDR3 size: 12 residues. V dropped 6 bases and J dropped 5 bases, with 11 bases sitting between them. From germline, CDR1 is SGDLS and CDR2 YYNGEE. The CDR3 nucleotides read TGTGCCAGCACCGCCGGGGGGTATGGCTACACCTTC. It translates to CASTAGGYGYTF.

This clonotype occurred many times. This chain uses TRBV7-8 with TRBJ1-2, with D perhaps TRBD1 (5 bases). The V gene's germline CDR1 is SGHVS and CDR2 FQNEAQ. Trimming stripped 1 base from V and 5 bases from J, with 14 bases between. The CDR3 sequence is 15 residues long. The CDR3 bases are TGTGCCAGCAGCTTAGAATGGGGCGCTTATTATGGCTACACCTTC. Translating it yields CASSLEWGAYYGYTF.

This clonotype was seen many times. The CDR3 DNA follows: TGTGCCAGCAGCCCGGGACAGTTGAACACTGAAGCTTTCTTT. The encoded protein is CASSPGQLNTEAFF. The chain joins TRBV6-5 to TRBJ1-1, with 7 bases that match TRBD1. V gave up 6 bases and J gave up 0 bases; unmatched junction bases: 4. The CDR3 loop spans 14 amino acids. Germline V CDR1 and CDR2: MNHEY, SVGAGI.

This clonotype was observed once. The chain has TRBV6-6 and TRBJ2-6, with 9 bases aligning to TRBD2. After removal of 4 bases from V and 4 bases from J, the junction contained 8 bases not matched to a gene. The CDR3 covers 17 residues. Germline loops: CDR1 MNHNY, CDR2 SVGAGI (reference sequence). The CDR3 sequence is CASSFGGGGPGANVLTF. DNA of the CDR3: TGTGCCAGCAGTTTTGGCGGGGGGGGCCCCGGGGCCAACGTCCTGACTTTC.

The chain joins TRBV19 to TRBJ2-1; D perhaps matches TRBD1 (5 bases). The V gene's germline CDR1 is LNHDA and CDR2 SQIVND (reference sequence). V was shortened by 6 bases and J by 0 bases, with 12 bases between the two germline ends. This CDR3 region has 15 residues. CDR3 nucleotide sequence: TGTGCCAGTAGCTGGACAAAAAGCTCCTACAATGAGCAGTTCTTC. Its translation is CASSWTKSSYNEQFF.

This rearrangement joins TRBV20-1 to TRBJ1-2; D unclear. The CDR3 runs to 10 residues. CDR1 DFQATT and CDR2 SNEGSKA come from the germline V gene (reference sequence). V was shortened by 3 bases and J by 8 bases, with 7 bases between the two germline ends. Here the CDR3 DNA reads TGCAGTGCTAGTCGTGAGGGCTACACCTTC. Protein: CSASREGYTF.

This clonotype came up once. CDR3 region: CASMPQNQDTQYF. Here the CDR3 DNA reads TGTGCCAGCATGCCCCAGAACCAAGATACGCAGTATTTT. This chain links TRBV27 with TRBJ2-3, with unresolved D. With 7 bases removed from V and 5 bases from J, the gap between germline ends came to 13 bases. Germline assignment: CDR1 MNHEY and CDR2 SMNVEV (reference sequence). This CDR3 has 13 residues.

This clonotype has a handful of counts. The chain couples TRBV19 to TRBJ1-1, with 9 nucleotides matching TRBD1. Germline lookup yields CDR1 LNHDA and CDR2 SQIVND (reference sequence). CDR3 size: 13 residues. J gave up 4 bases and V 8 bases, and 5 bases lay outside the gene matches. The CDR3 reads CASRTGGVTEAFF. In DNA form, the CDR3 reads TGTGCCAGTCGTACAGGGGGCGTCACTGAAGCTTTCTTT.

On this clonotype: A much larger clone lies a single base off, so this may be a read error. The V call is TRBV7-2, the J call TRBJ2-3, with 8 bases aligning to TRBD1. Germline CDR1 reads SGHTA; CDR2 reads FQGNSA. This CDR3 is built from 15 residues. In nucleotides, the CDR3 is TGTGTCAGCAGCTTCTTCCAGGGGGCATCAGATACGCAGTATTTT. Its translation is CVSSFFQGASDTQYF.

V usage is TRBV5-1 and J usage is TRBJ2-1, with 10 bases identical to TRBD1. With 3 bases clipped from V and 0 bases from J, the junction kept 0 bases outside the gene matches. This CDR3 has 15 amino acids. CDR1 SGHRS and CDR2 YFSETQ come from the germline V gene. Written as DNA, the CDR3 is TGCGCCAGCAGCTGGACAGGGGGCTCCTACAATGAGCAGTTCTTC. It codes for CASSWTGGSYNEQFF.

This clonotype has more than one count but fewer than ten. The chain combines TRBV4-1 with TRBJ2-1, with TRBD2 identical over 7 bases. Trimming removed 0 bases from V and 0 bases from J; junction bases left unmatched: 5. This CDR3 is 17 amino acids long. Per germline, CDR1 MGHRA and CDR2 YSYEKL. CDR3 sequence (DNA): TGCGCCAGCAGCCAAGATCGAGGCGGGGGCTCCTACAATGAGCAGTTCTTC. Its translation is CASSQDRGGGSYNEQFF.

This sequence joins TRBV15 and TRBJ1-6; 7 bases map to TRBD1. The trim removed 5 bases at V and 2 bases at J, leaving 9 bases unmatched. This CDR3 has 17 amino acids. The V gene's germline CDR1 is LNHNV and CDR2 YYDKDF (reference sequence). The CDR3 region is CATSGQTGTAYNSPLHF. CDR3 in DNA: TGTGCCACCAGCGGACAGACAGGGACCGCCTATAATTCACCCCTCCACTTT.

DNA of the CDR3: TGTGCCAGCAGTTGGTTTACAGGGGACGAGCAGTACTTC. As protein: CASSWFTGDEQYF. The V gene is TRBV5-6, the J gene TRBJ2-7, with 7 bases fitting TRBD1. Germline V lookup: CDR1 SGHDT, CDR2 YYEEEE. The CDR3 consists of 13 residues. J lost 5 bases, V lost 5 bases, and 7 bases had no gene match.

As concerns this clonotype: A single base separates this from a much larger clone, so it may be a read error. This rearrangement joins TRBV7-9 to TRBJ2-5, with D uncertain. This CDR3 is built from 11 residues. Trimming took off 10 bases at V and 6 bases at J, with 12 bases between the two ends. The germline V gene has CDR1 SEHNR and CDR2 FQNEAQ (reference sequence). The CDR3: CATDWIQTQYF. The CDR3 DNA sequence: TGTGCCACCGATTGGATACAGACCCAGTACTTC.

This clonotype came up a few times. J is TRBJ2-3 and V is TRBV7-9; D is possibly TRBD1 or TRBD2 (6 bases each). Trimming took 1 base from V and 4 from J, leaving 24 bases between them. The CDR3 consists of 19 residues. CDR1 is SEHNR and CDR2 is FQNEAQ in the germline V gene (reference sequence). This CDR3 reads CASSLVLRTVGGSADTQYF. CDR3 bases: TGTGCCAGCAGCTTAGTTTTAAGGACAGTGGGAGGTTCGGCAGATACGCAGTATTTT.

This clonotype was picked up a small number of times. The chain uses TRBV20-1 and TRBJ2-7; D is ambiguous. Deletions cut 0 bases from V and 2 bases from J, with 8 bases between. Germline V lookup: CDR1 DFQATT, CDR2 SNEGSKA (reference sequence). The CDR3 is 13 residues long. CDR3 nucleotide sequence: TGCAGTGCTAGAGAAGGCGCCGCCTACGAGCAGTACTTC. This codes for CSAREGAAYEQYF.

The chain is built from TRBV12-3 or TRBV12-4 and TRBJ2-7; D not resolved. The CDR3 totals 10 residues. Trimming removed 5 bases from V and 6 bases from J, with 5 bases in between. The CDR3 DNA reads TGTGCCAGCAGTCTTTTCGAGCAGTACTTC. Its protein product is CASSLFEQYF.

This clonotype showed up just a few times. V gene TRBV12-3 or TRBV12-4 combines with J gene TRBJ2-5; the D gene is possibly TRBD2 (5 bases). Trimming stripped 6 bases from V and 7 bases from J, with 15 bases between. The length of the CDR3 is 13 residues. The CDR3, as DNA: TGTGCCAGCAGCATGGGCGGACGGGGGACCCAGTACTTC. Amino acids: CASSMGGRGTQYF.

The chain combines TRBV6-6 with TRBJ1-2; 8 nucleotides align to TRBD1. With V trimmed by 4 bases and J by 8 bases, 6 bases remained unmatched. The CDR3 contains 13 residues. The germline V gene has CDR1 MNHNY and CDR2 SVGAGI (reference sequence). In nucleotides, the CDR3 is TGTGCCAGCAGTTTTCTGGACAGGGACGGCTACACCTTC. It translates to CASSFLDRDGYTF.

In this sample, this clonotype turned up a few times. This chain uses TRBV27 with TRBJ2-7; D is unresolved. Trimming removed 3 bases at V and 1 base at J, with 13 bases between. The CDR3 totals 15 residues. Germline V CDR1 and CDR2: MNHEY, SMNVEV (reference sequence). The CDR3 protein is CASSFMDGRSYEQYF. Here the CDR3 DNA reads TGTGCCAGCAGTTTCATGGACGGACGATCCTACGAGCAGTACTTC.

The chain combines TRBV5-4 with TRBJ1-2, with D maybe TRBD1 (6 bases). V was trimmed by 0 bases and J by 14 bases, leaving 14 bases between them. CDR1 and CDR2 from the germline V gene are SGHNT and YYREEE (reference sequence). This CDR3 has 12 residues. CDR3 protein: CASSLGPPGQTF. The CDR3 DNA is TGTGCCAGCAGCTTGGGGCCCCCGGGACAAACCTTC. The full variable domain, completed using reference TRBV5-4 and TRBJ1-2, is ETGVTQSPTHLIKTRGQQVTLRCSSQSGHNTVSWYQQALGQGPQFIFQYYREEENGRGNFPPRFSGLQFPNYSSELNVNALELDDSALYLCASSLGPPGQTFGSGTRLTVV.

This clonotype was picked up a small number of times. The rearrangement links TRBV27 to TRBJ1-5; D gene ambiguous. The CDR3 runs to 14 residues. Trimming stripped 1 base from V and 7 bases from J, with 11 bases between. Germline V gene lookup returns CDR1 MNHEY and CDR2 SMNVEV (reference sequence). The CDR3 coding sequence is TGTGCCAGCAGTTTATTCGGGGTGGGACAGCCCCAGCATTTT. The encoded protein is CASSLFGVGQPQHF.

The chain recombines TRBV27 with TRBJ2-7; no firm D call. Germline loops: CDR1 MNHEY, CDR2 SMNVEV (reference sequence). The ends were cut back, 4 bases at V and 6 bases at J, with 10 bases in the middle. This CDR3 contains 12 residues. The DNA of the CDR3 is TGTGCCAGCAGTTCCTCTTTGGCCGAGCAGTACTTC. Translated: CASSSSLAEQYF.

To note about this clonotype: A much larger clone lies one base from this, so it may be a read error. V is TRBV7-9 and J is TRBJ2-1; 8 nucleotides agree with TRBD2. The CDR3 has 15 residues. Germline CDR1 and CDR2: SEHNR and FQNEAQ (reference sequence). The CDR3 region has the DNA TGTGCCGGCAGCACCTCGGGGGGGGACTACAATGAGCAGTTCTTC. Translated: CAGSTSGGDYNEQFF.

This clonotype was counted a single time. The J gene is TRBJ1-2, the V gene TRBV27, with D possibly being TRBD1 (5 bases). This CDR3 spans 19 amino acids. Trimming shortened V by 3 bases and J by 6 bases, and 29 bases separated the two germline ends. CDR1 is MNHEY and CDR2 is SMNVEV in the germline V gene (reference sequence). The CDR3, as DNA: TGTGCCAGCAGTTTGTCCGTCGCTACCGCACTGGGGGGAAGAGATGGCTACACCTTC. Amino acid sequence: CASSLSVATALGGRDGYTF.

In its sample, this clonotype was seen many times. The chain carries TRBV6-6 and TRBJ1-2; D is ambiguous. Deletions cut 6 bases from V and 8 bases from J, with 13 bases between. The germline gives CDR1 MNHNY, CDR2 SVGAGI (reference sequence). The CDR3 runs 12 residues. CDR3 DNA sequence: TGTGCCAGCAGCCCCGGCAACCGGGGCTACACCTTC. Amino acids: CASSPGNRGYTF.